Listed here are 29 T cell receptor beta chains from one sample, sequenced in a study of T cell responses to AZD1222 COVID-19 vaccine. The protocol was immunoSEQ multiplex PCR, while the TCRdb copy is restricted to in-frame clones and leaves out a portion. The sample includes about 150,000 clones, 90% seen only once; the top ten take under 4%. Sequencing was performed on peripheral blood, taken 28 days after the second AZD1222 dose. These receptors were taken from an adult who received the AZD1222 COVID-19 vaccine.

V gene TRBV6-4 combines with J gene TRBJ1-1, with 8 bases identical to TRBD1. The germline CDR1 and CDR2 sequences are MRHNA and SNTAGT. V trimming: 3 bases; J trimming: 4 bases; junction bases outside the gene matches: 4. The CDR3 contains 14 residues. CDR3 in amino acids: CASSEQGDGTEAFF. CDR3 DNA sequence: TGTGCCAGCAGTGAACAGGGGGATGGCACTGAAGCTTTCTTT.

This chain uses TRBV6-5 with TRBJ1-2, with 9 bases identical to TRBD1. CDR1 is MNHEY and CDR2 is SVGAGI in the germline V gene. V gave up 4 bases and J gave up 2 bases; unmatched junction bases: 8. This CDR3 region has 16 residues. CDR3 amino acids: CASSSSPGTGNYGYTF. The CDR3 bases are TGTGCCAGCAGTTCAAGTCCCGGGACAGGGAACTATGGCTACACCTTC.

This rearrangement joins TRBV5-1 to TRBJ1-1; perhaps TRBD1 as D (5 bases). Looked up from germline, CDR1 is SGHRS and CDR2 is YFSETQ. There are 13 residues in the CDR3. The V end was cut by 0 bases, the J end by 6 bases, with 9 bases between. The CDR3 here is CASSLAGQAEAFF. The CDR3, as DNA: TGCGCCAGCAGCTTGGCGGGGCAGGCTGAAGCTTTCTTT.

The chain employs TRBV18 and TRBJ1-2; D is ambiguous. The V end was cut by 1 base, the J end by 2 bases, with 11 bases between. The CDR3 totals 15 residues. In germline, CDR1 is KGHSH, CDR2 LQKENI. CDR3 loop: CASSPQGRMNYGYTF. CDR3 nucleotides: TGTGCCAGCTCACCACAGGGAAGGATGAACTATGGCTACACCTTC.

The V and J genes are TRBV6-5 and TRBJ2-2; D is unclear. The germline CDR1 and CDR2 sequences are MNHEY and SVGAGI. The V and J ends lost 10 bases and 3 bases respectively, with 9 bases between them. CDR3 size: 12 residues. In nucleotides, the CDR3 is TGTGCCACGCAGCGAGACACCGGGGAGCTGTTTTTT. It translates to CATQRDTGELFF.

The chain combines TRBV3-1 (or the pseudogene TRBV3-2) with TRBJ1-6, with TRBD1 matching 10 bases. CDR1 and CDR2 (germline): LGHDT, YNNKEL (reference sequence). The CDR3 loop spans 16 amino acids. Trimming removed 0 bases from V and 9 bases from J; junction bases left unmatched: 5. The DNA for the CDR3 is TGTGCCAGCAGCCAAGACCCGGGGGACAGGGGTTCACCCCTCCACTTT. Amino acids: CASSQDPGDRGSPLHF.

In this sample, this clone turned up a few times. In DNA, the CDR3 is TGTGCCATCATCACCCCGGGACAGGGGACCTACGAGCAGTACTTC. This codes for CAIITPGQGTYEQYF. This rearrangement joins TRBV18 to TRBJ2-7; TRBD1 agrees at 10 bases. The junction had 11 bases not matched to a gene; V was cut back by 10 bases and J by 2 bases. The germline V gene encodes CDR1 KGHSH and CDR2 LQKENI. The CDR3 runs to 15 residues.

The CDR3 sequence: CASSLTVGLAGADNEQFF. In DNA form, the CDR3 reads TGTGCCAGCAGCCTCACAGTCGGACTAGCGGGAGCGGACAATGAGCAGTTCTTC. V gene TRBV7-6 combines with J gene TRBJ2-1; 13 bases match TRBD2. Germline V CDR1 and CDR2: SGHVS, FNYEAQ. The V and J ends lost 5 bases and 5 bases, in that order; junction bases with no gene match: 12. This CDR3 region has 18 residues.

The chain has TRBV29-1 and TRBJ2-1; 9 positions agree with TRBD1. Germline-derived CDR1 and CDR2 are SQVTM and ANQGSEA. Trimming at V came to 7 bases and at J to 1 base, leaving 8 bases not matched to a gene. The CDR3 covers 15 residues. Here the CDR3 DNA reads TGCAGCGCCCCCACCGGGACAGGGTCCTACAATGAGCAGTTCTTC. This encodes CSAPTGTGSYNEQFF.

The chain has TRBV5-4 and TRBJ1-2; 9 positions match TRBD1. The V and J ends lost 4 bases and 6 bases, in that order; junction bases with no gene match: 13. This CDR3 spans 16 amino acids. Germline V gene lookup returns CDR1 SGHNT and CDR2 YYREEE (reference sequence). The CDR3 sequence is CASSPPLSYRGHGYTF. CDR3 DNA: TGTGCCAGCAGCCCCCCGCTTTCTTACAGGGGGCATGGCTACACCTTC.

This chain links TRBV7-8 with TRBJ1-1; 8 nucleotides agree with TRBD1. V dropped 5 bases and J dropped 3; count of bases not matched to a gene: 8. In germline, CDR1 is SGHVS, CDR2 FQNEAQ. The length of the CDR3 is 15 residues. The CDR3 spells CASSPGQGRDTEAFF. CDR3 bases: TGTGCCAGCAGCCCCGGACAGGGACGAGACACTGAAGCTTTCTTT.

This clone is a singleton in its sample. The chain joins TRBV15 to TRBJ1-6; no clear D. CDR1 is LNHNV and CDR2 is YYDKDF in the germline V gene (reference sequence). The CDR3 has 13 residues. Trimming pared 0 bases from V and 9 bases from J, leaving 6 bases between. The CDR3 DNA reads as TGTGCCACCAGCAGAGAGCAGACTTCACCCCTCCACTTT. Translating gives CATSREQTSPLHF. Full variable domain (rest looked up from reference TRBV15 and TRBJ1-6): DAMVIQNPRYQVTQFGKPVTLSCSQTLNHNVMYWYQQKSSQAPKLLFHYYDKDFNNEADTPDNFQSRRPNTSFCFLDIRSPGLGDTAMYLCATSREQTSPLHFGNGTRLTVT.

The CDR3 nucleotides read TGTGCCAGCAGGGACCGGGCAGGGTTCGGGGAGACCCAGTACTTC. It is translated as CASRDRAGFGETQYF. V and J are TRBV6-5 and TRBJ2-5, with D possibly matching TRBD1 (5 bases). Germline V gene lookup returns CDR1 MNHEY and CDR2 SVGAGI. The CDR3 has 15 residues. The ends were cut back, 6 bases at V and 5 bases at J, with 19 bases in the middle.

The chain couples TRBV19 to TRBJ2-7, with 7 bases lining up with TRBD1. Per germline, CDR1 LNHDA and CDR2 SQIVND (reference sequence). V gave up 0 bases and J gave up 3 bases; unmatched junction bases: 5. This CDR3 contains 15 residues. CDR3 in amino acids: CASSIDGRDSYEQYF. In DNA form, the CDR3 reads TGTGCCAGTAGTATAGATGGCCGGGACAGCTACGAGCAGTACTTC.

This chain links TRBV18 with TRBJ2-1; 7 bases match TRBD1. The CDR3 loop spans 15 amino acids. The V gene end was trimmed by 3 bases and the J gene end by 4 bases; junction bases not matched to a gene: 6. CDR1 and CDR2 (germline): KGHSH, LQKENI. CDR3 in DNA: TGTGCCAGCTCACCCTCGGGACAGCTATACAATGAGCAGTTCTTC. This encodes CASSPSGQLYNEQFF.

This chain joins TRBV10-3 and TRBJ1-1; no reliable D call. The CDR3 extends over 12 amino acids. Trimming stripped 11 bases from V and 3 bases from J, with 13 bases between. Looked up from germline, CDR1 is ENHRY and CDR2 is SYGVKD. CDR3 loop: CAAGWEDTEAFF. In DNA form, the CDR3 reads TGTGCCGCCGGATGGGAGGACACTGAAGCTTTCTTT.

This sequence joins TRBV7-8 and TRBJ2-1; 10 bases are shared with TRBD2. J lost 3 bases, V lost 5 bases, and 7 bases had no gene match. Germline V gene sequence: CDR1 SGHVS, CDR2 FQNEAQ. The CDR3 consists of 16 residues. CDR3 region: CASSLLSGRIYNEQFF. In nucleotides, the CDR3 is TGTGCCAGCAGCCTACTTAGCGGGAGGATCTACAATGAGCAGTTCTTC.

The rearrangement links TRBV6-5 to TRBJ2-1, with 7 positions matching TRBD1. Germline assignment: CDR1 MNHEY and CDR2 SVGAGI. The V gene end was trimmed by 6 bases and the J gene end by 5 bases; junction bases not matched to a gene: 10. This CDR3 contains 15 residues. The CDR3 bases are TGTGCCAGCAGCCCCTTCAGACAGGGAAACAATGAGCAGTTCTTC. Its protein product is CASSPFRQGNNEQFF.

The J gene is TRBJ2-3, the V gene TRBV3-1 (or the pseudogene TRBV3-2); the match to TRBD2 covers 10 bases. The CDR3 has 15 amino acids. With 2 bases clipped from V and 5 bases from J, the junction kept 4 bases outside the gene matches. CDR1 is LGHDT, CDR2 YNNKEL, per germline (reference sequence). CDR3: CASSQLAGVEDTQYF. For the CDR3, the DNA is TGTGCCAGCAGCCAACTAGCGGGAGTTGAAGATACGCAGTATTTT.

The V call is TRBV19, the J call TRBJ1-2; no firm D call. This CDR3 contains 14 residues. Germline loops: CDR1 LNHDA, CDR2 SQIVND (reference sequence). Between the trimmed V and J ends, which lost 5 bases and 6 bases, there was a span of 16 bases. As DNA, the CDR3 is TGTGCCAGTAGTGGTGGGTTGGAGGTGCATGGCTACACCTTC. Translating gives CASSGGLEVHGYTF. Together with reference TRBV19 and TRBJ1-2, the CDR3 gives the full variable domain: DGGITQSPKYLFRKEGQNVTLSCEQNLNHDAMYWYRQDPGQGLRLIYYSQIVNDFQKGDIAEGYSVSREKKESFPLTVTSAQKNPTAFYLCASSGGLEVHGYTFGSGTRLTVV.

The chain has TRBV28 and TRBJ1-2; D possibly corresponds to TRBD1 (5 bases). Trimming took 2 bases from V and 4 from J, leaving 20 bases between them. From germline, CDR1 is MDHEN and CDR2 SYDVKM. CDR3 length: 17 residues. The CDR3 DNA reads TGTGCCAGCAGTTTAGGGGCTTCCAGGGAAGTCTTCTATGGCTACACCTTC. Residues: CASSLGASREVFYGYTF.

The chain joins TRBV7-9 to TRBJ1-3; D is unresolved. The germline V gene has CDR1 SEHNR and CDR2 FQNEAQ (reference sequence). V was shortened by 5 bases and J by 2 bases, with 13 bases between the two germline ends. The CDR3 has 15 amino acids. The CDR3 here is CASSVGFMAGNTIYF. CDR3 nucleotides: TGTGCCAGCAGCGTCGGATTTATGGCTGGAAACACCATATATTTT.

This sequence joins TRBV30 and TRBJ2-7, with D maybe TRBD2 (6 bases). In germline, CDR1 is GTSNPN, CDR2 SVGIG (reference sequence). V lost 5 bases to trimming and J lost 6 bases, with 17 bases between them. The CDR3 is 13 residues long. In DNA, the CDR3 is TGTGCCTGGGCCGCGGGACGCTACGGCGAGCAGTACTTC. Its translation is CAWAAGRYGEQYF.

A remark on this clone: One end of the junction is discordant with germline, which a read error may explain. The chain joins TRBV10-1 to TRBJ2-7, with TRBD1 matching over 9 bases. This CDR3 contains 14 residues. The germline CDR1 and CDR2 sequences are WNHNN and SYGVQD (reference sequence). Here the CDR3 DNA reads TGCGCCAGCAGACCGGGACAGGGTTCCTCCGAGCAGTACTTC. Translated, it gives CASRPGQGSSEQYF.

The genes are TRBV29-1 and TRBJ1-3, with 7 bases fitting TRBD1. The germline V gene has CDR1 SQVTM and CDR2 ANQGSEA. V lost 6 bases and J lost 5; bases outside the gene matches: 4. The CDR3 is 12 residues long. The CDR3 loop reads CSVTTGRNTIYF. CDR3 DNA sequence: TGCAGCGTCACGACAGGGCGAAACACCATATATTTT.

The J gene is TRBJ1-6, the V gene TRBV7-2; D gene unclear. Germline lookup yields CDR1 SGHTA and CDR2 FQGNSA. This CDR3 region has 14 residues. V was cut by 7 bases and J by 7 bases, with 14 bases left in between. The chain's CDR3 is CASTAPQSNSPLHF. CDR3 bases: TGTGCCAGCACCGCCCCCCAAAGCAATTCACCCCTCCACTTT.

The chain employs TRBV27 and TRBJ1-5, with D perhaps TRBD1 (5 bases). The CDR3 has 15 amino acids. Trimming pared 0 bases from V and 5 bases from J, leaving 11 bases between. Germline CDR1 MNHEY, CDR2 SMNVEV (reference sequence). The CDR3 DNA is TGTGCCAGCAGTTTATCGAATCAGGGTGATCAGCCCCAGCATTTT. This gives the protein CASSLSNQGDQPQHF.

CDR3 nucleotide sequence: TGTGCCAGTAGTGGATCTCCGGGACACGAGCAGTACTTC. It yields the protein CASSGSPGHEQYF. The V call is TRBV19, the J call TRBJ2-7; D tentatively reads TRBD1 or TRBD2 (5 bases each). Germline V gene sequence: CDR1 LNHDA, CDR2 SQIVND (reference sequence). V shed 5 bases and J shed 5 bases, with 13 bases lying between them. The CDR3 is made up of 13 amino acids.

The rearrangement joins TRBV27 to TRBJ2-3; D unresolved. The CDR3 runs 10 residues. Trimming took 11 bases from V and 8 from J, leaving 11 bases between them. Per germline, CDR1 MNHEY and CDR2 SMNVEV (reference sequence). CDR3 DNA: TGTGCCTCCTCCACTGGTACGCAGTATTTT. Translating gives CASSTGTQYF.